The rows below give T cell receptor beta chains drawn from one sample of a study of cytomegalovirus exposure and HLA in healthy donors. TCRdb's table, derived via immunoSEQ multiplex PCR, lists solely in-frame clones and lacks some. Among 110,000 to 150,000 clones listed, about 70% were seen once. The sequenced material came from PBMCs. The receptors derive from a man between 60 and 70 years old in good health and CMV-seronegative. The CDR3 runs from the conserved cysteine through the conserved F or W. Fields, in order: J gene, clone size, V gene, D gene, CDR3 DNA, CDR3 protein. D genes are given only for firm matches. Not all rows give a size; the values are once, few, many and, for expanded clones, a class.

TRBJ1-1,.,TRBV5-1,TRBD1,TGCGCCAGCAGCTTTCGGACAGGAGGGGACACTGAAGCTTTCTTT,CASSFRTGGDTEAFF
TRBJ1-4,few,TRBV5-1,.,TGCGCCAGCAGACGTGGGGGGAATGAAAAACTGTTTTTT,CASRRGGNEKLFF
TRBJ2-2,.,TRBV27,.,TGTGCCAGCAGTTTAGACTTCCTGGGCGGGGAGCTGTTTTTT,CASSLDFLGGELFF
TRBJ2-2,.,TRBV7-3,.,TGTGCCAGCAGCCCCCTCCCGAGAGACAGGGAGCTGTTTTTT,CASSPLPRDRELFF
TRBJ2-2,.,TRBV7-6,.,TGTGCCAGCAGCTTAGGGACACAAAGGGGCTCTCCCGGGGAGCTGTTTTTT,CASSLGTQRGSPGELFF
TRBJ2-7,.,TRBV19,TRBD2,TGTGCCAGTAGTACCCTGGGACTAGCGGTCTCCTACGAGCAGTACTTC,CASSTLGLAVSYEQYF
TRBJ1-4,.,TRBV6-1,.,TGTGCCAGCAGTGAAGTCTTGGCAGGGGAGGGGGAAAAACTGTTTTTT,CASSEVLAGEGEKLFF
TRBJ2-3,few,TRBV2,TRBD1,TGTGCCAGCATCGACAGGGGGTCCTCAGATACGCAGTATTTT,CASIDRGSSDTQYF
TRBJ1-3,.,TRBV4-1,TRBD1,TGCGCCAGCAGAGGCGACAGGGAGCTAAGTGGAAACACCATATATTTT,CASRGDRELSGNTIYF
TRBJ2-1,.,TRBV27,.,TGTGCCAGCAGTAAGGGGTCGTACAATGAGCAGTTCTTC,CASSKGSYNEQFF
TRBJ2-1,.,TRBV4-2,.,TGTGCCAGCAGCCAAGATTCGTCGGGGAATGAGCAGTTCTTC,CASSQDSSGNEQFF
TRBJ2-7,.,TRBV6-1,TRBD2,TGTGCCAGCAGTGTGGTAGCGGGAGCCTACGAGCAGTACTTC,CASSVVAGAYEQYF
TRBJ1-2,once,TRBV6-1,.,TGTGCCAGCAGTGAGGGCAGGGGCTATGGCTACACCTTC,CASSEGRGYGYTF
TRBJ1-3,.,TRBV30,TRBD1,TGTGCCTGGAGTCCAGGGACAGGGAGTCTTGGAAACACCATATATTTT,CAWSPGTGSLGNTIYF
TRBJ2-3,.,TRBV27,TRBD2,TGTGCCAGCCAGTCCCTCGGACTAGCGGGAGGGCCCGGGACAGATACGCAGTATTTT,CASQSLGLAGGPGTDTQYF
TRBJ1-2,.,TRBV6-6,.,TGTGCCAGCACTAACCCCGGACAACGTGGCTACACCTTC,CASTNPGQRGYTF
TRBJ2-1,few,TRBV5-5,TRBD2,TGTGCCAGCAGCTTGGCAGGACTAGCGGAGCAGTTCTTC,CASSLAGLAEQFF
TRBJ1-1,.,TRBV28,.,TGTGCCAGCAGCACAGGGTTCCTTACTGAAGCTTTCTTT,CASSTGFLTEAFF
TRBJ1-2,.,TRBV2,.,TGTGCCAGCAGTGAAAGCTTGAACTATGGCTACACCTTC,CASSESLNYGYTF
TRBJ1-3,once,TRBV30,.,TGTGCCTGGAGAGCTGGTGGAAACACCATATATTTT,CAWRAGGNTIYF
TRBJ2-1,.,TRBV14,.,TGTGCCAGCAGCCATGGACGGGGAGGCCTGAATGAGCAGTTCTTC,CASSHGRGGLNEQFF
TRBJ2-2,.,TRBV19,.,TGTGCCAGCCGACTAGGACAGGCCGCCGGGGAGCTGTTTTTT,CASRLGQAAGELFF
TRBJ1-1,once,TRBV9,TRBD1,TGTGCCAGCAGCGTAGGGGACAGGGTCACTGAAGCTTTCTTT,CASSVGDRVTEAFF
TRBJ2-4,once,TRBV7-9,TRBD1,TGTGCCAGCAGCTCCCTCACAGGGGGAGTTTCGAAAAACATTCAGTACTTC,CASSSLTGGVSKNIQYF
TRBJ2-5,once,TRBV5-1,.,TGCGCCAGCAGCTTGGCCCGGGAGACCCAGTACTTC,CASSLARETQYF
TRBJ2-2,.,TRBV19,TRBD2,TGTGCCAGTAGTATAGATCTAGCGGGAGGCCACACCGGGGAGCTGTTTTTT,CASSIDLAGGHTGELFF
TRBJ2-5,.,TRBV5-1,.,TGCGCCAGCAGCTTCCGGGACTCGCAAGAGACCCAGTACTTC,CASSFRDSQETQYF
TRBJ1-1,.,TRBV27,.,TGTGCCAGCAGTCGGGGGGACACGAACACTGAAGCTTTCTTT,CASSRGDTNTEAFF
TRBJ2-6,.,TRBV9,.,TGTGCCAGCAGCCCTACTCAGGCTGGGGCCAACGTCCTGACTTTC,CASSPTQAGANVLTF
TRBJ1-1,few,TRBV5-1,.,TGCGCCAGCTCACCTATCAGGGGTGGTGCCACTGAAGCTTTCTTT,CASSPIRGGATEAFF
TRBJ2-6,.,TRBV27,.,TGTGCCAGCAGCCTTGGCAGGCGCAGCTCAGCCAACGTCCTGACTTTC,CASSLGRRSSANVLTF
TRBJ2-1,.,TRBV4-1,.,TGCGCCAGCAGCCTGAGTCCTATCCATGAGCAGTTCTTC,CASSLSPIHEQFF
TRBJ2-4,.,TRBV5-1,TRBD1,TGCGCCAGCAGCCAGTCCCTCAGGGGGATTGGATCCAAAAACATTCAGTACTTC,CASSQSLRGIGSKNIQYF
TRBJ2-3,.,TRBV10-1,TRBD1,TGCGCCAGCAGTCGGGACAGGGGCTCCACAGATACGCAGTATTTT,CASSRDRGSTDTQYF
TRBJ1-2,.,TRBV28,.,TGTGCCAGCAGTTTATCCCTCCTCTCGGGTGGCTACACCTTC,CASSLSLLSGGYTF
TRBJ2-2,.,TRBV4-2,TRBD1,TGTGCCAGCAGCCAAGATCTAAGAGACAGGGCGAACACCCTCGAGCTGTTTTTT,CASSQDLRDRANTLELFF
TRBJ1-5,.,TRBV10-3,TRBD1,TGTGCCATCAGTGAGGGACAGGTAGATCAGCCCCAGCATTTT,CAISEGQVDQPQHF
TRBJ2-5,.,TRBV6-1,TRBD1,TGTGCCAGCAGTGAATGGGACAGGGGTTGGGAGACCCAGTACTTC,CASSEWDRGWETQYF
TRBJ1-3,.,TRBV4-3,.,TGCGCCAGCAGCCCCGACAGGACATCTGGAAACACCATATATTTT,CASSPDRTSGNTIYF
TRBJ1-5,.,TRBV28,.,TGTGCCAGCAGCGAACAGGGAAATCAGCCCCAGCATTTT,CASSEQGNQPQHF
TRBJ2-5,.,TRBV5-8,TRBD1,TGTGCCAGCAGCTTGAGGGGACAGCAAGAGACCCAGTACTTC,CASSLRGQQETQYF
TRBJ1-4,.,TRBV10-3,.,TGTGCCATCAGTGAGTCGAAAGCTGAAAAACTGTTTTTT,CAISESKAEKLFF
TRBJ2-5,.,TRBV7-3,.,TGTGCCAGCAGCTTACACGGTACGGAGACCCAGTACTTC,CASSLHGTETQYF
TRBJ2-1,.,TRBV11-2,.,TGTGCCAGCAGCTTAGGAGGCATTTCTAACAATGAGCAGTTCTTC,CASSLGGISNNEQFF
TRBJ1-1,few,TRBV6-5,.,TGTGCCAGCAGTTATTTCCGACAGTTTATGAACACTGAAGCTTTCTTT,CASSYFRQFMNTEAFF
TRBJ2-7,few,TRBV1,.,TGCACCAGCAGTGCCGGGACTAGCGAGAATACCTACGAGCAGTACTTC,CTSSAGTSENTYEQYF
TRBJ2-7,.,TRBV18,TRBD1,TGTGCCAGCTCACCACTCCCGGACAGGGGGTCGTACGAGCAGTACTTC,CASSPLPDRGSYEQYF
TRBJ2-5,.,TRBV28,.,TGTGCCAGCAGGAGAGGGGGAACCGTCCAAGAGACCCAGTACTTC,CASRRGGTVQETQYF
TRBJ2-3,.,TRBV5-1,.,TGCGCCAGCAGCGAGGACACAGATACGCAGTATTTT,CASSEDTDTQYF
TRBJ2-1,.,TRBV30,TRBD2,TGTGCCTGGGCCCTGACTAGCGGGGGGGCCAATGAGCAGTTCTTC,CAWALTSGGANEQFF
TRBJ2-7,.,TRBV7-2,.,TGTGCCAGCAGCGTCACCTACGAGCAGTACTTC,CASSVTYEQYF
TRBJ2-2,.,TRBV19,.,TGTGCCAGTAGTATAGGTCAACGGACAGTTCTGTTTTTT,CASSIGQRTVLFF
TRBJ2-3,.,TRBV2,.,TGTGCCAGCAGTGAGGCGGTAGCCAATATTGTCACAGATACGCAGTATTTT,CASSEAVANIVTDTQYF
TRBJ2-1,once,TRBV28,TRBD2,TGTGCCAGCAGTTTAGGGGCTAGCGGTCGATACAATGAGCAGTTCTTC,CASSLGASGRYNEQFF
TRBJ1-1,few,TRBV19,.,TGTGCCAGTAGTATCGGAGAGGGCGACACTGAAGCTTTCTTT,CASSIGEGDTEAFF
TRBJ2-7,.,TRBV6-5,TRBD1,TGTGCCAGCAGTTACTACGGACAGGGGGCGGGGGAGCAGTACTTC,CASSYYGQGAGEQYF
TRBJ2-7,.,TRBV30,.,TGTGCCTGGAACCCCCTATCTAGCGACGAGCAGTACTTC,CAWNPLSSDEQYF
TRBJ1-6,.,TRBV6-6,.,TGTGCCAGCAGTTACGGGAGCTATAATTCACCCCTCCACTTT,CASSYGSYNSPLHF